This is a list of T cell receptor beta chains from one sample in a study of T cells in Graves' hyperthyroidism and ophthalmopathy. TCRdb called the multiplex PCR reads again in MiXCR, with one record for every CDR3 protein. The data show some 570,000 distinct CDR3 sequences, with over 12% seen just once and about 6.6% held by the top ten. Sequencing was performed on blood. These receptor sequences come from a woman aged 18-35 years with Graves' ophthalmopathy. The CDR3 runs from the conserved cysteine through the conserved F or W. Each record gives: CDR3 length, D gene, V gene, clone size, J gene, CDR3 DNA, CDR3 protein. D genes are given only for firm matches. Part of the rows lack a size; the others show once, few, many or a class for expanded clones.

15	-	TRBV11-2	-	TRBJ1-1	TGTGCCAGCAGCCAAGACGGTTCATCGAACACTGGAGCTTTCTTT	CASSQDGSSNTGAFF
16	TRBD2	TRBV5-5	few	TRBJ2-2	TGTGCCAGCAGCCACCCCGGACTAGCGGCCACCGGGGAGCTGTTTTTT	CASSHPGLAATGELFF
10	-	TRBV27	-	TRBJ2-7	TGTGCCAGCGGACACCGGGAGCAGTACTTC	CASGHREQYF
14	TRBD2	TRBV19	-	TRBJ2-7	TGTGCCAGTAGTAAAAGCGGGAGCTCCTACGAGCAGTACTTC	CASSKSGSSYEQYF
13	-	TRBV19	few	TRBJ2-7	TGTGCCAGTAGTAAGGGGAGCTCCTACGAGCAGTACTTC	CASSKGSSYEQYF
14	TRBD2	TRBV6-1	-	TRBJ2-3	TGTGCCAGCACTACGGCGGGAGCTGTAGATACGCAGTATTTT	CASTTAGAVDTQYF
16	TRBD2	TRBV6-2/TRBV6-3	many	TRBJ2-4	TGTGCCAGCAGTTACCGGACTAGCGTAGCCAAAAACATTCAGTACTTC	CASSYRTSVAKNIQYF
18	TRBD2	TRBV7-2	-	TRBJ2-1	TGTGCCAGCAGCTTAGCGCTACTAGCGGAGAGCTCCTACAATGAGCAGTTCTTC	CASSLALLAESSYNEQFF
14	-	TRBV5-6	-	TRBJ1-4	TGTGCCAGCAGCCTTACAGGGTTGGGGGAAAAACTGTTTTTT	CASSLTGLGEKLFF
15	-	TRBV4-3	many	TRBJ2-5	TGCGCCAGCAGCCAAGACCCCAGGGGCAGCGAGACCCAGTACTTC	CASSQDPRGSETQYF
15	TRBD2	TRBV30	few	TRBJ2-1	TGTGCCTGGAGCAAGGGACTAGCGGCCTTCGATGAGCAGTTCTTC	CAWSKGLAAFDEQFF
16	TRBD2	TRBV12-3/TRBV12-4	many	TRBJ2-2	TGTGCCAGCAGCCGGACTAGCGGGAGGGGTACCGGGGAGCTGTTTTTT	CASSRTSGRGTGELFF
13	-	TRBV29-1	many	TRBJ1-2	TGCAGCGTTTCAAGGGACGAGGACTATGGCTACACCTTC	CSVSRDEDYGYTF
14	TRBD1	TRBV5-1	-	TRBJ2-5	TGCGCCAGCAGCTCGGGACAGGACCAAGAGACCCAGTACTTC	CASSSGQDQETQYF
13	-	TRBV28	many	TRBJ2-7	TGTAAAAGCCAAGCGGGTCCCACCTACGAGCAGTACTTC	CKSQAGPTYEQYF
16	-	TRBV13	-	TRBJ1-3	TGTGCCAGCAGCTGGGGGCGAATTCTCTCTGGAAACACCATATATTTT	CASSWGRILSGNTIYF
16	-	TRBV5-6	many	TRBJ2-3	TGTGCCAGCAGCTTGGGCCCCCGACAGGGCACAGATACGCAGTATTTT	CASSLGPRQGTDTQYF
17	-	TRBV5-1	many	TRBJ2-3	TGCGCCAGCAGCTTGGATTGGGGTGGGCTAGCAGGCGATACGCAGTATTTT	CASSLDWGGLAGDTQYF
14	-	TRBV30	many	TRBJ1-1	TGTGCCTGGAGTATTGGACAGCTGTACACTGAAGCTTTCTTT	CAWSIGQLYTEAFF
14	-	TRBV11-3	many	TRBJ2-2	TGTGCCAGCAGCCTCTACCCGAACACCGGGGAGCTGTTTTTT	CASSLYPNTGELFF
15	-	TRBV3-1	many	TRBJ2-3	TGTGCCAGCAGCCAAGGGTTCAGGGACACAGATACGCAGTATTTT	CASSQGFRDTDTQYF
18	TRBD2	TRBV7-9	many	TRBJ2-3	TGTGCCAGCAGCTTAGTACTAGCGGGAGGAACCGGCACAGATACGCAGTATTTT	CASSLVLAGGTGTDTQYF
18	TRBD1	TRBV5-1	-	TRBJ2-1	TGCGCCAGCAGGTCGGACAGGTCGGGTCGTAGCTCCTACAATGAGCAGTTCTTC	CASRSDRSGRSSYNEQFF
15	-	TRBV11-1	many	TRBJ2-7	TGTGCCAGCAGCTTAGAGACAGGCCTTCCCTACGAGCAGTACTTC	CASSLETGLPYEQYF
14	-	TRBV12-3/TRBV12-4	few	TRBJ1-5	TGTGCCAGCAGCTTTCAATGGATGGGTCAGCCCCAGCATTTT	CASSFQWMGQPQHF
17	TRBD2	TRBV6-5	-	TRBJ2-7	TGTGCCAGCAGTTACTCCGGGACTAGCGGGAGTTTATACGAGCAGTACTTC	CASSYSGTSGSLYEQYF
19	TRBD2	TRBV19	few	TRBJ2-3	TGTGCCAGTAGTCTCCTACTAGCGGGAGGGCGGGTGGTCACAGATACGCAGTATTTT	CASSLLLAGGRVVTDTQYF
17	-	TRBV9	-	TRBJ2-3	TGTGCCAGCAGCGTAGGGCCGGGGGTCTTAGCTCGGGATACGCAGTATTTT	CASSVGPGVLARDTQYF
14	-	TRBV5-1	many	TRBJ2-7	TGCGCCAGCAGCTACCCGGGACAAAGAGGCGAGCAGTACTTC	CASSYPGQRGEQYF
14	-	TRBV12-3/TRBV12-4	many	TRBJ1-6	TGTGCCAGCAGTCCCTGGACGGCTCCTTCACCCCTCCACTTT	CASSPWTAPSPLHF
13	-	TRBV7-2	-	TRBJ1-1	TGTGCCAGCAACTTAGTGGACCGGGGGGAAGCTTTCTTT	CASNLVDRGEAFF
13	-	TRBV4-3	-	TRBJ1-2	TGCGCCAGCAGCCAAGATCAGAGCTATGGCTACACCTTC	CASSQDQSYGYTF
15	-	TRBV5-1	many	TRBJ1-1	TGCGCCAGCAGCTTGATCCCGAGTTCGAACACTGAAGCTTTCTTT	CASSLIPSSNTEAFF
13	-	TRBV14	-	TRBJ2-7	TGTGCCAGCAGCCAGGTCGGCTCCTACGAGCAGTACTTC	CASSQVGSYEQYF
15	-	TRBV3-1	many	TRBJ2-2	TGTGCCAGCAGCCAAGTAGGCTGGAACACCGGGGAGCTGTTTTTT	CASSQVGWNTGELFF
12	-	TRBV10-3	few	TRBJ2-5	TGTGCCATCAGTGAGTCGTTAGGGACCCAGTACTTC	CAISESLGTQYF